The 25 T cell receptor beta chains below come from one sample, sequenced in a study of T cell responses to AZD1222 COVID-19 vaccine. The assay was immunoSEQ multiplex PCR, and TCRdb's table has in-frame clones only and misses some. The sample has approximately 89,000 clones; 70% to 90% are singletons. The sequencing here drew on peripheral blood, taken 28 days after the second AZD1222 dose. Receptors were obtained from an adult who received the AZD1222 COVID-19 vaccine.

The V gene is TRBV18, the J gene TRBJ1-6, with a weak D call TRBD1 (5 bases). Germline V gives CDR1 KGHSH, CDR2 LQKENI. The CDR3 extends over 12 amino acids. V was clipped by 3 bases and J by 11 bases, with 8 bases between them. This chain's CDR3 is CASSPGQPPLHF. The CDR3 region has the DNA TGTGCCAGCTCACCCGGACAACCACCCCTCCACTTT.

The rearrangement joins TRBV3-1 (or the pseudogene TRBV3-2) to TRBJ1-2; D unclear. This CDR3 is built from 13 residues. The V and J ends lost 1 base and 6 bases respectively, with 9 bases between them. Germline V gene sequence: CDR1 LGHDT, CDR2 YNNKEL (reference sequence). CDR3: CASSQGSTHGYTF. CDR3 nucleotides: TGTGCCAGCAGCCAAGGATCAACGCATGGCTACACCTTC.

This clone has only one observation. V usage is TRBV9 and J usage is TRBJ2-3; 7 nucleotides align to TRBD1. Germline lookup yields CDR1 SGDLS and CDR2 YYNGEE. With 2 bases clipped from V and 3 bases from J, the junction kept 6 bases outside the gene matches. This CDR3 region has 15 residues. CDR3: CASSVRQGRTDTQYF. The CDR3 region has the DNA TGTGCCAGCAGCGTGAGACAGGGCCGGACAGATACGCAGTATTTT.

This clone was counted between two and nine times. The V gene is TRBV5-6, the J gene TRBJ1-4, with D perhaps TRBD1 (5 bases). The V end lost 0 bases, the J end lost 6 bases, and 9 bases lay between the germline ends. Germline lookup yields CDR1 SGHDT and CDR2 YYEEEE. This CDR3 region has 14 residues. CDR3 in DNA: TGTGCCAGCAGCTTGGGGGGCCTGTATGAAAAACTGTTTTTT. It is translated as CASSLGGLYEKLFF.

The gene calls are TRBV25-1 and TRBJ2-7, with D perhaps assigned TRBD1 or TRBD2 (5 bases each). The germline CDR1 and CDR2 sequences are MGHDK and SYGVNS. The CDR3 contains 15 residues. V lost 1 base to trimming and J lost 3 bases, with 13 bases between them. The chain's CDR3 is CASSESGTAYYEQYF. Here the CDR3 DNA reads TGTGCCAGCAGTGAATCCGGGACCGCTTACTACGAGCAGTACTTC.

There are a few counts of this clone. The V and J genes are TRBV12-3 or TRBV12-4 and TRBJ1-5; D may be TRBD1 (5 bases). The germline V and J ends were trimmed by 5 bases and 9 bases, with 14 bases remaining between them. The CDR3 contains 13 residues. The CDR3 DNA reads TGTGCCAGCAGTGGAGCGGCGACAGTGCCCCAGCATTTT. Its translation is CASSGAATVPQHF.

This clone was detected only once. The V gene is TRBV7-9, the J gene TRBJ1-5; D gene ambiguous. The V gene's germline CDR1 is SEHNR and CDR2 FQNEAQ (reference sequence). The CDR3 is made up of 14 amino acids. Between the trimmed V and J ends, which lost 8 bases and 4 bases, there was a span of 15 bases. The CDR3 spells CASGLGIPNQPQHF. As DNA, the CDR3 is TGTGCCAGCGGGTTAGGAATACCTAATCAGCCCCAGCATTTT.

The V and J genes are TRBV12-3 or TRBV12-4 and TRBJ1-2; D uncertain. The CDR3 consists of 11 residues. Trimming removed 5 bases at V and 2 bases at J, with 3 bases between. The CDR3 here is CASSNNYGYTF. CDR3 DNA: TGTGCCAGCAGTAACAACTATGGCTACACCTTC.

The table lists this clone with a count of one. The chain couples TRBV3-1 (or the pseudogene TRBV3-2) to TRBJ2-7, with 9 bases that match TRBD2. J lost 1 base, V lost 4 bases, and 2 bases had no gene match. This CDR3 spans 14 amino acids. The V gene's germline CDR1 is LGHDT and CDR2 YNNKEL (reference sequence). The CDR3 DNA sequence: TGTGCCAGCAGCCCGACTAGCGGTTCCTACGAGCAGTACTTC. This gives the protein CASSPTSGSYEQYF.

CDR3 bases: TGTGCCAGCAGTCTAGTTAGGGGGAACACTGAAGCTTTCTTT. Amino acids: CASSLVRGNTEAFF. This chain links TRBV5-8 with TRBJ1-1; D is perhaps TRBD1 (5 bases). The CDR3 loop spans 14 amino acids. Deletions cut 5 bases from V and 1 base from J, with 12 bases between. Germline V gene sequence: CDR1 SGHTS, CDR2 YDEGEE.

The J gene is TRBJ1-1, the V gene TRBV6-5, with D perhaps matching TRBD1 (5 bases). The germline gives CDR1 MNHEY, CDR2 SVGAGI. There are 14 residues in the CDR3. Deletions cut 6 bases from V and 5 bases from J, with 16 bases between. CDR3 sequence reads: CASRLQGGGTEAFF. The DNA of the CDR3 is TGTGCCAGCAGACTTCAGGGAGGAGGAACTGAAGCTTTCTTT.

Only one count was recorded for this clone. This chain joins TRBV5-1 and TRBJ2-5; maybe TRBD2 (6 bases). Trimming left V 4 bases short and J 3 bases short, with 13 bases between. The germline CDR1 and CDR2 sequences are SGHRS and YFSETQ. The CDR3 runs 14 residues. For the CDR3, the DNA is TGCGCCAGCAGCCGAAGGCCGGGGGAAGAGACCCAGTACTTC. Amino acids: CASSRRPGEETQYF.

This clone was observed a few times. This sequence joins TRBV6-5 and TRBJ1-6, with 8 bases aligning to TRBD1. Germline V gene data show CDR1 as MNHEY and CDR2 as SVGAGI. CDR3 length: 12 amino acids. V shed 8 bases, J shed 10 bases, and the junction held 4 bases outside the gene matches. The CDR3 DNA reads TGTGCCAGCGGACAGGGTCTCTCACCCCTCCACTTT. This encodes CASGQGLSPLHF.

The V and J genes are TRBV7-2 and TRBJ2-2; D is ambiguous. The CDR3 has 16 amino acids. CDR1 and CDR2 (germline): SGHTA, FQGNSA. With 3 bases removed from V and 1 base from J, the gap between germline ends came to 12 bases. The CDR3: CASSFPRTLNTGELFF. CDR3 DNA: TGTGCCAGCAGCTTCCCCAGGACCTTGAACACCGGGGAGCTGTTTTTT.

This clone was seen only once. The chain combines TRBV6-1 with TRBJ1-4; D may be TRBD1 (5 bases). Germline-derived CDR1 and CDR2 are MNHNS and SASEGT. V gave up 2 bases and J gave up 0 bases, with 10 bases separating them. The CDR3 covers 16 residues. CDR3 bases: TGTGCCAGCAGTGAATCAGGGAGAGCAACTAATGAAAAACTGTTTTTT. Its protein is CASSESGRATNEKLFF.

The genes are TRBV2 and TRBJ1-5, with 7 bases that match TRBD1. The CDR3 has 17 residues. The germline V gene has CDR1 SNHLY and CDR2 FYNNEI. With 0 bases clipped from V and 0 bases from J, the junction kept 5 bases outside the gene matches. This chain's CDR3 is CASSEALQGVSNQPQHF. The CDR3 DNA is TGTGCCAGCAGTGAAGCGCTTCAGGGGGTTAGCAATCAGCCCCAGCATTTT.

The CDR3 bases are TGCGCCAGCAGCCAGTCCTTTGCAACTAATGAAAAACTGTTTTTT. Translating it yields CASSQSFATNEKLFF. V gene TRBV4-1 combines with J gene TRBJ1-4; D ambiguous. The CDR3 sequence is 15 residues long. The germline V gene encodes CDR1 MGHRA and CDR2 YSYEKL. Deletions cut 3 bases from V and 0 bases from J, with 8 bases between.

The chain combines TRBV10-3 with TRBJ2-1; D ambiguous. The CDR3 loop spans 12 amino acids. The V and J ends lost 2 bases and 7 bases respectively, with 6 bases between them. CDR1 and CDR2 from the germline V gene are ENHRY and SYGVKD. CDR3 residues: CAISEHANEQFF. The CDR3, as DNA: TGTGCCATCAGTGAGCACGCGAATGAGCAGTTCTTC.

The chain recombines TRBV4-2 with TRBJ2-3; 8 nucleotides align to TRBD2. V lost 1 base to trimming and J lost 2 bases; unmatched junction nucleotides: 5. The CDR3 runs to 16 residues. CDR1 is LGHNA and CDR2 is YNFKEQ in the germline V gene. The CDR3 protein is CASSQGNSGVTDTQYF. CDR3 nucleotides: TGTGCCAGCAGCCAAGGGAATAGCGGGGTCACAGATACGCAGTATTTT.

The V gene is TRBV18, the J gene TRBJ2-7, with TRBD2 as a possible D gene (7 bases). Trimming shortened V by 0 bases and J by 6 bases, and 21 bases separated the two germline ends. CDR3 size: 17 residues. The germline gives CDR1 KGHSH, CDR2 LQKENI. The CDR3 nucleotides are TGTGCCAGCTCACCACCGGTTCGGGGGGCGAATTCAGTCGAGCAGTACTTC. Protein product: CASSPPVRGANSVEQYF.

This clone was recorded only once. The chain's CDR3 is CATPPDGTHHSNQPQHF. The CDR3 DNA sequence: TGTGCCACCCCCCCGGACGGGACACATCATAGCAATCAGCCCCAGCATTTT. The genes are TRBV21-1 and TRBJ1-5; whether TRBD1, the table's D call, matches the DNA was not checked. TRBV21-1 is a recognized pseudogene. CDR3 length equals 17 residues.

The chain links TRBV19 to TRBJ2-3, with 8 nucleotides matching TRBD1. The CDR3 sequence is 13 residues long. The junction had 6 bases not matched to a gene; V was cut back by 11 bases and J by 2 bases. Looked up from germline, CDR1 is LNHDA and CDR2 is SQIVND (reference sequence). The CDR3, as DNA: TGTGCCTGTCGGACAGGGAACACAGATACGCAGTATTTT. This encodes CACRTGNTDTQYF.

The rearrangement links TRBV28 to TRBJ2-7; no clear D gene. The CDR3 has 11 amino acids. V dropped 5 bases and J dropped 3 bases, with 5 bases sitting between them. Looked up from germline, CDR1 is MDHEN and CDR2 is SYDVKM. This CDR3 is CASSPFYEQYF. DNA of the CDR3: TGTGCCAGCAGTCCATTCTACGAGCAGTACTTC. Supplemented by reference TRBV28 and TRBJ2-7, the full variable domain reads DVKVTQSSRYLVKRTGEKVFLECVQDMDHENMFWYRQDPGLGLRLIYFSYDVKMKEKGDIPEGYSVSREKKERFSLILESASTNQTSMYLCASSPFYEQYFGPGTRLTVT.

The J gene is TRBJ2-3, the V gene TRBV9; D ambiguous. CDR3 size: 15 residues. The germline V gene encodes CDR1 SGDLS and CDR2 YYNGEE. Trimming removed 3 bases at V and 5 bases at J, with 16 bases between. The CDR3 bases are TGTGCCAGCAGCGCCGAAGGCTCGGGCATAGATACGCAGTATTTT. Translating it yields CASSAEGSGIDTQYF.

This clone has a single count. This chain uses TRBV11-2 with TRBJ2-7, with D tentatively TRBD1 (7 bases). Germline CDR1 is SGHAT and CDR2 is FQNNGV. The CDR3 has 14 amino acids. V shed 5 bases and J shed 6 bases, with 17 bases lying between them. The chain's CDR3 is CASSVSRQGGEQYF. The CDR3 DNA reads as TGTGCCAGCAGCGTGTCGAGGCAGGGGGGCGAGCAGTACTTC.